This section outlines one T cell receptor beta chain sequence together with its context. What it binds is not known. A junction end diverges from the germline sequence, so it may reflect a read error. This entry comes from a study of T cell clonotyping in hematopoietic cell transplantation. On the study more broadly: Recipient samples before transplant were obtained post-cytoreduction. General study results and limits: Recipient TCR diversity dropped after transplant; expanded clonotypes rose from day 30 to 180.

Per germline, CDR1 SSHAT and CDR2 FNYEAQ (reference sequence). This CDR3 is 12 amino acids long. Time point given: recipient sample about 28 days before transplant, after cytoreduction. The repertoire was sequenced with immunoSEQ multiplex PCR; TCRdb's copy has only in-frame clones and lacks some. In the table there are 35,000 to 45,000 clones, 85% to 95% of which are singletons. The source material was peripheral blood mononuclear cells, sampled before stem cell transplant. The clonotype was recovered from a man in his forties or fifties with chronic myeloid leukemia. Some clones in this sample may be carry-over from other donors' samples. J is TRBJ2-3 and V is TRBV7-7; 8 nucleotides match TRBD2. CDR3 sequence (DNA): TGTGCTAGCAGCCCGGGGGGGGATACGCAGTATTTT. Translation: CASSPGGDTQYF.